One and the same sample provided the 22 T cell receptor beta chains below, sequenced in a study of shared clonotypes between healthy human individuals. CD45RO-negative cells were positively selected for CCR7, leaving out terminally differentiated effector memory CD45RA+ cells. Assay used: immunoSEQ multiplex PCR; TCRdb lists only in-frame clones, some missing. The sample lists approximately 590,000 clones; roughly 96% were seen once. The material sequenced was naive CD8+ T cells sorted from blood. The receptors derive from a woman in her thirties in good health.

The V gene is TRBV7-8, the J gene TRBJ1-2; D may be TRBD1 (5 bases). Germline V gives CDR1 SGHVS, CDR2 FQNEAQ. V was trimmed by 4 bases and J by 1 base, leaving 13 bases between them. The CDR3 totals 15 residues. This chain's CDR3 is CASSWGGADNYGYTF. For the CDR3, the DNA is TGTGCCAGCAGCTGGGGCGGAGCTGATAACTATGGCTACACCTTC. Based on the CDR3 plus reference TRBV7-8 and TRBJ1-2, the full variable domain is GAGVSQSPRYKVAKRGQDVALRCDPISGHVSLFWYQQALGQGPEFLTYFQNEAQLDKSGLPSDRFFAERPEGSVSTLKIQRTQQEDSAVYLCASSWGGADNYGYTFGSGTRLTVV.

This clone came up once. The chain has TRBV19 and TRBJ2-7; 9 bases fit TRBD2. After removal of 4 bases from V and 4 bases from J, the junction contained 5 bases not matched to a gene. The CDR3 contains 14 residues. Germline CDR1 reads LNHDA; CDR2 reads SQIVND (reference sequence). DNA of the CDR3: TGTGCCAGTAGTAGCGCTAGCGGGGAATACGAGCAGTACTTC. Its protein is CASSSASGEYEQYF. Full variable domain (missing parts from reference TRBV19 and TRBJ2-7): DGGITQSPKYLFRKEGQNVTLSCEQNLNHDAMYWYRQDPGQGLRLIYYSQIVNDFQKGDIAEGYSVSREKKESFPLTVTSAQKNPTAFYLCASSSASGEYEQYFGPGTRLTVT.

This sequence joins TRBV28 and TRBJ2-2; possible D gene TRBD1, 5 bases. In germline, CDR1 is MDHEN, CDR2 SYDVKM. V lost 6 bases and J 2 bases, leaving 10 bases between the germline ends. CDR3 length: 14 amino acids. The CDR3 spells CASRSTANTGELFF. Written as DNA, the CDR3 is TGTGCCAGCAGGTCGACAGCAAACACCGGGGAGCTGTTTTTT.

CDR3 protein: CASSLEAGDYEQYF. Written as DNA, the CDR3 is TGTGCCAGCAGCTTAGAGGCAGGGGATTACGAGCAGTACTTC. V gene TRBV7-6 combines with J gene TRBJ2-7; a weak D match, TRBD1 (6 bases). V lost 1 base and J lost 4, with 11 bases in between. This CDR3 is 14 amino acids long. Germline-derived CDR1 and CDR2 are SGHVS and FNYEAQ.

The rearrangement uses TRBV7-9 and TRBJ2-2, with 11 bases aligning to TRBD2. The CDR3 consists of 18 residues. Germline V CDR1 and CDR2: SEHNR, FQNEAQ (reference sequence). Trimming at V came to 0 bases and at J to 3 bases, leaving 6 bases not matched to a gene. This CDR3 reads CASSLAALGLADTGELFF. The CDR3 DNA sequence: TGTGCCAGCAGCTTAGCGGCCCTGGGACTAGCGGACACCGGGGAGCTGTTTTTT.

V usage is TRBV4-1 and J usage is TRBJ1-5; 11 nucleotides match TRBD1. Germline-derived CDR1 and CDR2 are MGHRA and YSYEKL. V was pared by 1 base and J by 3 bases, with 8 bases of the junction left unmatched. CDR3 size: 18 residues. The CDR3 bases are TGCGCCAGCAGCCAAGGGGGAGGACAGGGGGCGAACAATCAGCCCCAGCATTTT. Residues: CASSQGGGQGANNQPQHF.

This chain joins TRBV19 and TRBJ2-5; the D gene is possibly TRBD2 (6 bases). Germline-derived CDR1 and CDR2 are LNHDA and SQIVND (reference sequence). V was clipped by 5 bases and J by 0 bases, with 16 bases between them. The CDR3 runs to 16 residues. The chain's CDR3 is CASSSGVAAYQETQYF. CDR3 DNA: TGTGCCAGTAGTTCTGGGGTAGCGGCGTACCAAGAGACCCAGTACTTC.

This clone was observed once. The rearrangement joins TRBV5-6 to TRBJ2-2; D is undetermined. CDR3 length: 17 amino acids. Germline V gene data show CDR1 as SGHDT and CDR2 as YYEEEE. V lost 5 bases, J lost 4 bases, and 21 bases lay in between. CDR3 protein: CASSFLFAPRSTGELFF. The DNA of the CDR3 is TGTGCCAGCAGTTTTTTGTTTGCCCCTAGAAGCACCGGGGAGCTGTTTTTT.

The chain uses TRBV7-9 and TRBJ2-2; 7 nucleotides agree with TRBD2. The CDR3 totals 16 residues. V shed 5 bases, J shed 0 bases, and the junction held 6 bases outside the gene matches. CDR1 and CDR2 from the germline V gene are SEHNR and FQNEAQ (reference sequence). The CDR3 region is CASSITGLANTGELFF. DNA of the CDR3: TGTGCCAGCAGCATTACTGGACTAGCGAACACCGGGGAGCTGTTTTTT.

The CDR3 coding sequence is TGCGCCAGCAGCTATCTAAGCCGGGGTAACTATGGCTACACCTTC. Amino acids: CASSYLSRGNYGYTF. This chain links TRBV5-1 with TRBJ1-2; D call uncertain. Trimming removed 3 bases at V and 1 base at J, with 13 bases between. Germline values: CDR1 SGHRS, CDR2 YFSETQ. This CDR3 has 15 residues. Based on the CDR3 plus reference TRBV5-1 and TRBJ1-2, the full variable domain is KAGVTQTPRYLIKTRGQQVTLSCSPISGHRSVSWYQQTPGQGLQFLFEYFSETQRNKGNFPGRFSGRQFSNSRSEMNVSTLELGDSALYLCASSYLSRGNYGYTFGSGTRLTVV.

The genes are TRBV28 and TRBJ2-3, with 7 positions matching TRBD2. After removal of 5 bases from V and 1 base from J, the junction contained 3 bases not matched to a gene. The CDR3 has 14 residues. Germline values: CDR1 MDHEN, CDR2 SYDVKM. The CDR3 sequence is CASSATSGTDTQYF. CDR3 nucleotide sequence: TGTGCCAGCAGTGCAACTAGCGGCACAGATACGCAGTATTTT.

This clone has a handful of counts. The J gene is TRBJ2-1, the V gene TRBV18; D gene uncertain. Germline V lookup: CDR1 KGHSH, CDR2 LQKENI. V dropped 6 bases and J dropped 4 bases, with 10 bases sitting between them. The CDR3 is made up of 13 amino acids. DNA for the CDR3: TGTGCCAGCTCCCCCCCCCAATACAATGAGCAGTTCTTC. Translated, it gives CASSPPQYNEQFF. Full variable domain (rest looked up from reference TRBV18 and TRBJ2-1): NAGVMQNPRHLVRRRGQEARLRCSPMKGHSHVYWYRQLPEEGLKFMVYLQKENIIDESGMPKERFSAEFPKEGPSILRIQQVVRGDSAAYFCASSPPQYNEQFFGPGTRLTVL.

This sequence joins TRBV7-6 and TRBJ1-1, with 10 nucleotides matching TRBD1. This CDR3 is 13 amino acids long. Germline CDR1 reads SGHVS; CDR2 reads FNYEAQ. Unmatched junction bases numbered 4, after V lost 5 bases and J lost 7 bases. CDR3 bases: TGTGCCAGCAGCGCCCGGGACAGGGGTGAAGCTTTCTTT. Translation gives CASSARDRGEAFF. Based on the CDR3 plus reference TRBV7-6 and TRBJ1-1, the full variable domain is GAGVSQSPRYKVTKRGQDVALRCDPISGHVSLYWYRQALGQGPEFLTYFNYEAQQDKSGLPNDRFSAERPEGSISTLTIQRTEQRDSAMYRCASSARDRGEAFFGQGTRLTVV.

The chain has TRBV15 and TRBJ1-1; 9 bases match TRBD1. This CDR3 has 19 amino acids. Per germline, CDR1 LNHNV and CDR2 YYDKDF (reference sequence). J lost 1 base, V lost 5 bases, and 17 bases had no gene match. The CDR3 DNA sequence: TGTGCCACCAGCCCGACCTGGAGCTTCAGGGACAGGGCGAACACTGAAGCTTTCTTT. This translates into CATSPTWSFRDRANTEAFF.

The chain uses TRBV28 and TRBJ1-2; no clear D. Trimming cost V 2 bases and J 8 bases, with 12 bases left between them. This CDR3 contains 13 residues. CDR1 and CDR2 (germline): MDHEN, SYDVKM. In DNA form, the CDR3 reads TGTGCCAGCAGTTTAGTGCCCTATGAGGGCTACACCTTC. Amino acid sequence: CASSLVPYEGYTF.

The genes are TRBV5-1 and TRBJ2-7; D uncertain. V dropped 0 bases and J dropped 3 bases, with 7 bases sitting between them. The CDR3 covers 13 residues. Germline CDR1 reads SGHRS; CDR2 reads YFSETQ. The CDR3 region is CASSLDLSYEQYF. The CDR3 bases are TGCGCCAGCAGCTTGGATCTAAGCTACGAGCAGTACTTC.

This chain uses TRBV5-1 with TRBJ2-7; the D is unclear. Germline-derived CDR1 and CDR2 are SGHRS and YFSETQ. This CDR3 has 15 amino acids. Trimming left V 1 base short and J 1 base short, with 12 bases between. The CDR3 here is CASSLYKPTSYEQYF. The CDR3 coding sequence is TGCGCCAGCAGCTTGTATAAACCAACTTCCTACGAGCAGTACTTC.

The J gene is TRBJ1-4, the V gene TRBV7-9; TRBD1 agrees at 9 bases. The CDR3 length is 14 residues. Germline V CDR1 and CDR2: SEHNR, FQNEAQ (reference sequence). Trimming cost V 5 bases and J 8 bases; bases outside gene matches: 6. In DNA form, the CDR3 reads TGTGCCAGCAGCCCAACAGGGGGCCGGGAAAAACTGTTTTTT. It yields the protein CASSPTGGREKLFF. The full variable domain, in which reference TRBV7-9 and TRBJ1-4 provide the parts outside the CDR3, is DTGVSQNPRHKITKRGQNVTFRCDPISEHNRLYWYRQTLGQGPEFLTYFQNEAQLEKSRLLSDRFSAERPKGSFSTLEIQRTEQGDSAMYLCASSPTGGREKLFFGSGTQLSVL.

The V gene is TRBV4-1, the J gene TRBJ1-5; D not certain. The CDR3 has 15 residues. V was cut by 1 base and J by 1 base, with 8 bases left in between. The V gene's germline CDR1 is MGHRA and CDR2 YSYEKL. Written as DNA, the CDR3 is TGCGCCAGCAGCCAAGTTGGAGACAGCAATCAGCCCCAGCATTTT. Translated: CASSQVGDSNQPQHF.

The V and J genes are TRBV7-7 and TRBJ2-5; 7 nucleotides agree with TRBD2. V was pared by 5 bases and J by 2 bases, with 11 bases of the junction left unmatched. CDR1 is SSHAT and CDR2 is FNYEAQ in the germline V gene (reference sequence). The CDR3 is 16 amino acids. CDR3: CASSPPGYSGQETQYF. In DNA, the CDR3 is TGTGCCAGCAGCCCACCGGGATATAGCGGGCAAGAGACCCAGTACTTC. The full variable domain, its missing parts supplied by reference TRBV7-7 and TRBJ2-5, is GAGVSQSPRYKVTKRGQDVTLRCDPISSHATLYWYQQALGQGPEFLTYFNYEAQPDKSGLPSDRFSAERPEGSISTLTIQRTEQRDSAMYRCASSPPGYSGQETQYFGPGTRLLVL.

This chain links TRBV11-3 with TRBJ2-7; 14 nucleotides match TRBD2. The CDR3 extends over 14 amino acids. The germline V gene has CDR1 SGHNT and CDR2 YENEEA. Trimming at V came to 5 bases and at J to 6 bases, leaving 3 bases not matched to a gene. The CDR3 spells CASSLGLAGGEQYF. The DNA of the CDR3 is TGTGCCAGCAGCCTCGGACTAGCGGGAGGCGAGCAGTACTTC.

This rearrangement joins TRBV28 to TRBJ2-7; D remains unclear. V dropped 6 bases and J dropped 1 base, with 10 bases sitting between them. From germline, CDR1 is MDHEN and CDR2 SYDVKM. The CDR3 spans 13 residues. In nucleotides, the CDR3 is TGTGCCAGCAGGCCAGTCGGATCCTACGAGCAGTACTTC. Translated, it gives CASRPVGSYEQYF.